This T cell receptor beta chain stems from a study of lymphopenia after photon versus proton radiotherapy (dated by TCRdb to between 2018 and 2021). Context from the whole study: In patients with gastrointestinal tumors who developed high-grade lymphopenia, the study compared the immunological effects of photon radiation therapy with those of proton radiation therapy. A cohort of some 21 patients with gastrointestinal tumors who received either photon or proton therapy and subsequently developed lymphopenia was included. The study was designed to characterize how the impact on the immune system differs between the two radiation modalities.

As for this clone: It has no known antigen specificity. Qualities for individual bases were not recorded, and no much larger clone is one base off.

Spanning cysteine to phenylalanine, the CDR3 consists of 14 amino acids. Only the CDR3 DNA stays, 42 bases, in frame from base 1. The V end loses 0 bases and the J end loses 4 bases, and a stretch of 9 bases separates them. CDR1 and CDR2 (SNHLY, FYNNEI) derive from the germline V gene. Libraries came from the immunoSEQ multiplex PCR assay. Deep sequencing of rearranged TCR beta loci, alongside multiparametric flow cytometry, was used to profile T cell repertoires. TCRdb carries this immuneACCESS record with in-frame sequences only. Its versions omit some clonotypes, under half of them owing to an unresolved V gene in the studies checked, with the rest unexplained. The sample yields tens of thousands of clones; approximately 90% were counted once. The top ten hold roughly 15% of the sample. The study at large found these results: Once the lymphocyte count had reached its nadir, the repertoires of photon-treated patients showed oligoclonal expansion, particularly of CD8+ Temra cells, and this expansion drove the decline in diversity. Across the cohort, among patients who died, a greater drop in TCR diversity after the nadir was inversely correlated with overall survival time. During treatment, patients who received photon therapy lost naive T cells and TCR diversity and gained effector/memory populations, whereas patients who received proton therapy remained relatively stable. The survival association was examined only in patients who died, and the authors described better survival with proton therapy as a possibility, not as a demonstrated result.

The chain links TRBV2 with TRBJ1-2; TRBD1 is possibly the D segment (5 matching bases). The sample consisted of peripheral blood, taken from a patient treated with photon-based radiotherapy. This receptor was identified in a man aged 60 to 69 with cholangiocarcinoma. The DNA sequence is given as TGTGCCAGCAGTGAAGCGCAGGGTGCCTATGGCTACACCTTC. This encodes CASSEAQGAYGYTF.